Listed below are T cell receptor beta chains from one sample, sequenced in a study of shared clonotypes between healthy human individuals. Profiled with immunoSEQ multiplex PCR; TCRdb holds only in-frame clones, not every one. The sample lists about 1.1 million clones; approximately 80% were seen once. Sequenced sample: memory CD4+ T cells from PBMCs. The origin of the receptors is a man between 18 and 29 years old in good health. Some clones in this sample may be carry-over from other donors' samples. CDR3s include the opening cysteine and the closing phenylalanine or tryptophan. Fields, in order: J gene, V gene, CDR3 protein.

J gene: TRBJ2-7
V gene: TRBV28
CDR3 protein: CASTLVGRGRGFEQYF

J gene: TRBJ1-2
V gene: TRBV7-9
CDR3 protein: CASSPWAEPNYGYTF

J gene: TRBJ1-4
V gene: TRBV28
CDR3 protein: CASSLTVLQNEKLFF

J gene: TRBJ1-5
V gene: TRBV2
CDR3 protein: CASSEWSPYSNQPQHF

J gene: TRBJ1-1
V gene: TRBV28
CDR3 protein: CASSGGTGRAEAFF

J gene: TRBJ2-5
V gene: TRBV19
CDR3 protein: CASSMPLGKEETQYF

J gene: TRBJ1-6
V gene: TRBV5-1
CDR3 protein: CASSLGNRMNSPLHF

J gene: TRBJ2-7
V gene: TRBV2
CDR3 protein: CASRADSYEQYF

J gene: TRBJ2-2
V gene: TRBV5-8
CDR3 protein: CASSLDSTGELFF

J gene: TRBJ2-3
V gene: TRBV27
CDR3 protein: CASSRRGHTQYF

J gene: TRBJ2-1
V gene: TRBV4-2
CDR3 protein: CASSQVSREWSSYNEQFF

J gene: TRBJ1-3
V gene: TRBV7-2
CDR3 protein: CASSLGTSGNTIYF

J gene: TRBJ2-2
V gene: TRBV5-1
CDR3 protein: CASSLTGTWGGELFF

J gene: TRBJ1-5
V gene: TRBV29-1
CDR3 protein: CSGYRGENQPQHF

J gene: TRBJ2-1
V gene: TRBV29-1
CDR3 protein: CSAIAGYSYNEQFF

J gene: TRBJ2-5
V gene: TRBV29-1
CDR3 protein: CSVARMGLAGRKETQYF

J gene: TRBJ2-7
V gene: TRBV2
CDR3 protein: CASKRWDRGYEQYF

J gene: TRBJ2-2
V gene: TRBV18
CDR3 protein: CASSSGSWSGELFF

J gene: TRBJ2-6
V gene: TRBV5-4
CDR3 protein: CASSLGQLSLSGANVLTF

J gene: TRBJ1-2
V gene: TRBV27
CDR3 protein: CASRKDFTGGKDGYTF

J gene: TRBJ2-7
V gene: TRBV2
CDR3 protein: CASSEFGGYYEQYF

J gene: TRBJ2-1
V gene: TRBV5-1
CDR3 protein: CASSFTGTRGDEQFF

J gene: TRBJ1-2
V gene: TRBV29-1
CDR3 protein: CSVEGGGYTF

J gene: TRBJ1-3
V gene: TRBV6-6
CDR3 protein: CASRYSRVYGNTIYF

J gene: TRBJ1-2
V gene: TRBV28
CDR3 protein: CASSSHRLLYGYTF

J gene: TRBJ1-2
V gene: TRBV30
CDR3 protein: CAWSVHSSTNYGYTF

J gene: TRBJ1-1
V gene: TRBV7-9
CDR3 protein: CASSLQVRNTEAFF

J gene: TRBJ2-2
V gene: TRBV28
CDR3 protein: CASREPWAGELFF

J gene: TRBJ1-2
V gene: TRBV30
CDR3 protein: CACRSSPAGYTF

J gene: TRBJ2-6
V gene: TRBV30
CDR3 protein: CAWNPWPGANVLTF

J gene: TRBJ1-4
V gene: TRBV27
CDR3 protein: CASSPDRGKLFF

J gene: TRBJ2-1
V gene: TRBV7-9
CDR3 protein: CASSLTETQFF

J gene: TRBJ1-2
V gene: TRBV6-5
CDR3 protein: CASRPPGGTNYGYTF

J gene: TRBJ2-1
V gene: TRBV9
CDR3 protein: CASSVEGGTYNEQFF

J gene: TRBJ2-2
V gene: TRBV19
CDR3 protein: CASGEGTGAFTNTGELFF

J gene: TRBJ2-5
V gene: TRBV2
CDR3 protein: CASSGRQRRETQYF

J gene: TRBJ2-1
V gene: TRBV28
CDR3 protein: CASSSPPGLVYNEQFF

J gene: TRBJ1-4
V gene: TRBV5-1
CDR3 protein: CASSLSPQDGSYGLFF

J gene: TRBJ2-3
V gene: TRBV2
CDR3 protein: CASSVRQGGDTQYF

J gene: TRBJ1-1
V gene: TRBV27
CDR3 protein: CASSISRDSNMNTEAFF

J gene: TRBJ1-2
V gene: TRBV28
CDR3 protein: CASREPGRGGAGGYTF

J gene: TRBJ2-1
V gene: TRBV28
CDR3 protein: CASSFVAGTYNEQFF

J gene: TRBJ2-1
V gene: TRBV7-3
CDR3 protein: CASSSTSQGGDEQFF

J gene: TRBJ2-7
V gene: TRBV7-3
CDR3 protein: CASSLNPPGEQYF

J gene: TRBJ1-1
V gene: TRBV29-1
CDR3 protein: CSVEDRGSTEAFF

J gene: TRBJ1-2
V gene: TRBV18
CDR3 protein: CASSSTYGEGYTF

J gene: TRBJ1-4
V gene: TRBV5-1
CDR3 protein: CASSLGDLIPEALFF

J gene: TRBJ2-5
V gene: TRBV4-2
CDR3 protein: CASSQGSRRAETQYF

J gene: TRBJ2-5
V gene: TRBV5-4
CDR3 protein: CASSGRLAGGETQYF

J gene: TRBJ1-1
V gene: TRBV4-1
CDR3 protein: CASSQVTANTEAFF

J gene: TRBJ2-7
V gene: TRBV7-7
CDR3 protein: CASSPKAGTEQYF

J gene: TRBJ1-5
V gene: TRBV7-9
CDR3 protein: CASSLAGPRNQPQHF

J gene: TRBJ1-1
V gene: TRBV5-4
CDR3 protein: CASSSVGGGGTEAFF